This T cell receptor beta chain was profiled in a study of Graves' ophthalmopathy and Graves' hyperthyroidism. Sampling over 8 ml of fresh peripheral blood provided the PBMCs. The sequenced template was RNA, covering the TCR beta CDR3 region. The authors performed first-round RT-PCR with HTBI primers and then a second-round multiplex PCR. TCRdb recomputed calls from the multiplex PCR reads with MiXCR, one row per CDR3 protein. The table records about 40,000 distinct CDR3 sequences, roughly half of them present only once. The sample holds many counts of this clonotype. The TCR comes from an adult man with Graves' ophthalmopathy. Material for sequencing was peripheral blood.

The CDR3 loop reads CASRRSGVGDTGELFF. The CDR3 nucleotides read TGTGCCAGCAGACGCTCCGGGGTTGGGGACACCGGGGAGCTGTTTTTT. V usage is TRBV7-9 and J usage is TRBJ2-2, with D maybe TRBD2 (5 bases). Germline V lookup: CDR1 SEHNR, CDR2 FQNEAQ (reference sequence). Trimming left V 6 bases short and J 3 bases short, with 17 bases between. The CDR3 extends over 16 amino acids. The entire variable domain, with the rest obtained from reference TRBV7-9 and TRBJ2-2, is as follows: DTGVSQNPRHKITKRGQNVTFRCDPISEHNRLYWYRQTLGQGPEFLTYFQNEAQLEKSRLLSDRFSAERPKGSFSTLEIQRTEQGDSAMYLCASRRSGVGDTGELFFGEGSRLTVL.